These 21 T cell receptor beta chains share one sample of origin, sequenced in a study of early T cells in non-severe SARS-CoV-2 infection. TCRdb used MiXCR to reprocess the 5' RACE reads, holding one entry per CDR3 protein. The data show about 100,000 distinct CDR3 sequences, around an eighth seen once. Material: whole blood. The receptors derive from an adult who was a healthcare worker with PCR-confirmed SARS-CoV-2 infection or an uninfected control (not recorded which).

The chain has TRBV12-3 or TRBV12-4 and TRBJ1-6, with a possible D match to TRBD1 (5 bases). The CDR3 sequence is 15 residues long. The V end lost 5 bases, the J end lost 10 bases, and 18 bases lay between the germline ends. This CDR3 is CASSRSQGRGSPLHF. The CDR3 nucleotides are TGTGCCAGCAGTAGGTCCCAGGGAAGGGGATCACCCCTCCACTTT.

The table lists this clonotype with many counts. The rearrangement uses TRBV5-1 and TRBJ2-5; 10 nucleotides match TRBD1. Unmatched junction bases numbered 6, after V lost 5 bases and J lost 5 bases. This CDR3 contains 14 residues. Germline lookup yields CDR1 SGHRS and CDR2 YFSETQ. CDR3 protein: CASRSTGGVETQYF. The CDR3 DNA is TGCGCCAGCAGGTCGACAGGGGGCGTGGAGACCCAGTACTTC.

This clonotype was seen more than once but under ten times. This chain's CDR3 is CATPDSSSYNEQFF. In DNA, the CDR3 is TGTGCCACCCCAGACAGCAGCTCCTACAATGAGCAGTTCTTC. The V and J genes are TRBV7-9 and TRBJ2-1; maybe TRBD1 (5 bases). The CDR3 runs to 14 residues. With 10 bases removed from V and 0 bases from J, the gap between germline ends came to 13 bases. Germline V gene data show CDR1 as SEHNR and CDR2 as FQNEAQ (reference sequence).

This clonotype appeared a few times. The CDR3 here is CATSDSGQGSFQPQHF. The CDR3 nucleotides are TGTGCCACCAGTGACTCTGGACAGGGATCGTTTCAGCCCCAGCATTTT. V is TRBV24-1 and J is TRBJ1-5, with 8 bases aligning to TRBD1. This CDR3 region has 16 residues. Trimming took 4 bases from V and 6 from J; bases not matched to a gene: 10. CDR1 is KGHDR, CDR2 SFDVKD, per germline.

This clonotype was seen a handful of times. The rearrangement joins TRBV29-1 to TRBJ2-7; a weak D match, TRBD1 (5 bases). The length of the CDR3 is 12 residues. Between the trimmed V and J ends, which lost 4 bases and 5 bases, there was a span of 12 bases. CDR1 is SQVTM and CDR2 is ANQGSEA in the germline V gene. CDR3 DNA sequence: TGCAGCGTTGGAAAGGGGCTGAACGAGCAGTACTTC. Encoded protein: CSVGKGLNEQYF.

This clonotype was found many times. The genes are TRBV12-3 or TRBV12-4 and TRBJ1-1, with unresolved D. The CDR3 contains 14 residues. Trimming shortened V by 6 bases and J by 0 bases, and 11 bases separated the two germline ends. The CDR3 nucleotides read TGTGCCAGCAGCTTGAGCCAGATGAACACTGAAGCTTTCTTT. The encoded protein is CASSLSQMNTEAFF.

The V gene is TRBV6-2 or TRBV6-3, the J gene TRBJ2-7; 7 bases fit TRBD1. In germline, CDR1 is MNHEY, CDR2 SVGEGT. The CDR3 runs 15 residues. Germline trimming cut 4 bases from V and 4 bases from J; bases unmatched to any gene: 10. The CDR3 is CASSSSPTGTYEQYF. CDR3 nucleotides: TGTGCCAGCAGTTCGAGCCCGACAGGGACGTACGAGCAGTACTTC.

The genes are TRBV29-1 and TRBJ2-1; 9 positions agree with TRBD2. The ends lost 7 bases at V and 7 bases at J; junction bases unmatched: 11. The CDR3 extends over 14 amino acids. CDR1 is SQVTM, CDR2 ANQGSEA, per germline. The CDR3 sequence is CSAPEGLAVNEQFF. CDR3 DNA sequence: TGCAGCGCCCCAGAGGGACTAGCCGTGAATGAGCAGTTCTTC.

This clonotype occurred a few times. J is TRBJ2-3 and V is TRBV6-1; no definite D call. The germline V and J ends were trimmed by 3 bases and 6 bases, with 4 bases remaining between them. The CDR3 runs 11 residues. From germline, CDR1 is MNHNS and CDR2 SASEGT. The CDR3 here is CASSDPDTQYF. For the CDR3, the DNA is TGTGCCAGCAGTGACCCGGATACGCAGTATTTT.

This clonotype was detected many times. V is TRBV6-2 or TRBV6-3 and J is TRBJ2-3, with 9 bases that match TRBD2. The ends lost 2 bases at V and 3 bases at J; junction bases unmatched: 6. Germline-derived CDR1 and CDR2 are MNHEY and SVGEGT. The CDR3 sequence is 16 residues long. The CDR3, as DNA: TGTGCCAGCAGTTACAACCAGCGGGGGGAAACAGATACGCAGTATTTT. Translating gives CASSYNQRGETDTQYF.

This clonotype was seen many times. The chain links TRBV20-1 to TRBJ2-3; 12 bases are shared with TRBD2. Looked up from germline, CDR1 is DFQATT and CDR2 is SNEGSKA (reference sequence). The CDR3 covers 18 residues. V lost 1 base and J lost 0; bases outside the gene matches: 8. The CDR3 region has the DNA TGCAGTGCTAGAGGCACTAGCGGGGGGCCCTCTAGCACAGATACGCAGTATTTT. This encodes CSARGTSGGPSSTDTQYF.

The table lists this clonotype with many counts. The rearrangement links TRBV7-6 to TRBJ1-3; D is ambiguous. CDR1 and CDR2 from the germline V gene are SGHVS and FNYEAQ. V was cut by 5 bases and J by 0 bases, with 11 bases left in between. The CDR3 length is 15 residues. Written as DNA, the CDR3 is TGTGCCAGCAGCCCTCAGCCGAACTCTGGAAACACCATATATTTT. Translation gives CASSPQPNSGNTIYF.

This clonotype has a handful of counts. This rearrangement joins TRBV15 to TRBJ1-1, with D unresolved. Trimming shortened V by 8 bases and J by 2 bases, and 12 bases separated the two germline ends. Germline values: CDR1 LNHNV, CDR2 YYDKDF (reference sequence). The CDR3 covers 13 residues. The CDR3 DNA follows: TGTGCCACCCGCACCCCCGGAAACACTGAAGCTTTCTTT. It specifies CATRTPGNTEAFF.

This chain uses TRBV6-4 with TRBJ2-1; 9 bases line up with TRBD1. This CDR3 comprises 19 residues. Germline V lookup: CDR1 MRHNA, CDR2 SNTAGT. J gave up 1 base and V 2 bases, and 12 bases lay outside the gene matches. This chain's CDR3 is CASSDRLSRGTGSYNEQFF. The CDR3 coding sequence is TGTGCCAGCAGTGACCGTCTCTCCCGAGGGACAGGGTCCTACAATGAGCAGTTCTTC.

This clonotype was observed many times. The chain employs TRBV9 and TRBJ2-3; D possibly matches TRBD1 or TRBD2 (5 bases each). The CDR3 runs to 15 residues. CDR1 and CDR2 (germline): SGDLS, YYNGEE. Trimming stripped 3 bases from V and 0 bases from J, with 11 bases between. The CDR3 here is CASSARGTSTDTQYF. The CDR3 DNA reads TGTGCCAGCAGCGCCCGGGGCACTAGCACAGATACGCAGTATTTT.

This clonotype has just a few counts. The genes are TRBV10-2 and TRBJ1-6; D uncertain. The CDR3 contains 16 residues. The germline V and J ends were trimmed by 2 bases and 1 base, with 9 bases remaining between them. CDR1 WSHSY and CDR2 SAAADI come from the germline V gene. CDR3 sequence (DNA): TGCGCCAGCAGTGAGGGAAAAGCGTCCTATAATTCACCCCTCCACTTT. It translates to CASSEGKASYNSPLHF.

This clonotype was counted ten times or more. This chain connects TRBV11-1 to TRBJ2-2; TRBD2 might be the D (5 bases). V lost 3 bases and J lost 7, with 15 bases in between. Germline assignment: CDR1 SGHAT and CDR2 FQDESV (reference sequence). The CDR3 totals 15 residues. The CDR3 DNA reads TGTGCCAGCAGCTTCTCCCCCGGGGTGGTCGGGGAGCTGTTTTTT. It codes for CASSFSPGVVGELFF.

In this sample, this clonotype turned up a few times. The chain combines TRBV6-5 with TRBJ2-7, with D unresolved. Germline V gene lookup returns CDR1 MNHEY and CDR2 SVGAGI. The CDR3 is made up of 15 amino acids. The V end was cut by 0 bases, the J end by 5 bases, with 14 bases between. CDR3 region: CASSYSGSVEDEQYF. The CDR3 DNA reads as TGTGCCAGCAGTTACTCCGGGTCGGTCGAGGACGAGCAGTACTTC.

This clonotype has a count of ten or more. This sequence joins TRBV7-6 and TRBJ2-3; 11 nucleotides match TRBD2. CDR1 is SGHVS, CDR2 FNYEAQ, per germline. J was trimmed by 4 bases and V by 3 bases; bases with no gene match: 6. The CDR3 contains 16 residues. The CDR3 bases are TGTGCCAGCAGCTTGGGACTAGCGGTTTTCCCAGATACGCAGTATTTT. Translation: CASSLGLAVFPDTQYF.

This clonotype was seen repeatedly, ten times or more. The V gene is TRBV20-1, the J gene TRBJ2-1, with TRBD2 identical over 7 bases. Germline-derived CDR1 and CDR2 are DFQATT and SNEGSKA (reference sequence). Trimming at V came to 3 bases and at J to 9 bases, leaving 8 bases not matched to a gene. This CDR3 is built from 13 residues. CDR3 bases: TGCAGTGCTAGTGGACTAGGAGGAGGTGAGCAGTTCTTC. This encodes CSASGLGGGEQFF.

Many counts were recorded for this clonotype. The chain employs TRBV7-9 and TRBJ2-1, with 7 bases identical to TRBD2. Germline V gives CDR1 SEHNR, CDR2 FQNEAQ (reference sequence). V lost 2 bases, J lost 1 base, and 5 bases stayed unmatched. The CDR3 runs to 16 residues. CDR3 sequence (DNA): TGTGCCAGCAGCTTATCTCGGGAGGCTTCCTACAATGAGCAGTTCTTC. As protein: CASSLSREASYNEQFF.